This T cell receptor (beta chain) was profiled in a study of identical twins. Study findings and constraints: Twin-shared out-of-frame alpha sequences were enriched for low generation probability. The conclusions drew on cross-sectional statistical analysis instead of tracking the same donors. Analyses based on zero insertions could be partly confounded by invariant MAIT and iNKT cells.

Through template switching, a universal primer site was introduced, and the cDNA contained unique molecular identifiers. Via MiXCR, TCRdb re-called the 5' RACE reads, giving one row per CDR3 protein. The table lists around 300,000 distinct CDR3 sequences, under 9% of them singletons, with about 2.1% in the top ten. The CDR3 loop spans 17 amino acids. The V gene's germline CDR1 is MNHEY and CDR2 SVGAGI. The trim removed 2 bases at V and 5 bases at J, leaving 14 bases unmatched. Ten or more counts support this clonotype. As yet, its antigen is unknown. The same data also contributed to another study, on yellow fever vaccine responses in identical twins.

The source of this sequence is a woman aged 18-29 years in good health. This rearrangement joins TRBV6-5 to TRBJ2-5, with 7 bases identical to TRBD2. The sample comprised memory (CD45RO+) T cells sorted from blood. This CDR3 is CASSYSRAGAFLETQYF. For the CDR3, the DNA is TGTGCCAGCAGTTACAGTCGGGCGGGAGCTTTCCTGGAGACCCAGTACTTC.